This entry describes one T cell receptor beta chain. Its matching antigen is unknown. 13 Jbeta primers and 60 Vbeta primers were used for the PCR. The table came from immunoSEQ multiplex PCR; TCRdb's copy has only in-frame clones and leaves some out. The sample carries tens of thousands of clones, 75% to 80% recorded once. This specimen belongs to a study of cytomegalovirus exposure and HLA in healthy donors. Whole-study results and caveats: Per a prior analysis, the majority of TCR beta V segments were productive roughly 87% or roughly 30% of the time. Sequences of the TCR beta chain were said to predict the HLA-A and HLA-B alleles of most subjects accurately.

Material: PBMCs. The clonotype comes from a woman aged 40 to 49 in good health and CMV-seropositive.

CDR3 sequence: CASSAGQGAFYNEQFF. The CDR3 DNA reads as TGTGCCAGCAGCGCCGGACAGGGGGCCTTCTACAATGAGCAGTTCTTC. The chain couples TRBV9 to TRBJ2-1; 11 bases agree with TRBD1. The CDR3 covers 16 residues. Germline assignment: CDR1 SGDLS and CDR2 YYNGEE. The V segment lost 3 bases and the J segment 3 bases; nucleotides outside the gene matches: 5. The full variable domain, with the rest looked up from reference TRBV9 and TRBJ2-1, is DSGVTQTPKHLITATGQRVTLRCSPRSGDLSVYWYQQSLDQGLQFLIQYYNGEERAKGNILERFSAQQFPDLHSELNLSSLELGDSALYFCASSAGQGAFYNEQFFGPGTRLTVL.